What follows is one TCR beta chain and its context. The antigen remains unidentified. These data belong to a study of T cell responses to AZD1222 COVID-19 vaccine. For the study at large: Second-dose intervals near 4 or 12 weeks were combined.

Deletions cut 1 base from V and 3 bases from J, with 7 bases between. Germline loops: CDR1 SGHAT, CDR2 FQNNGV. The CDR3 consists of 13 residues. Study-wide results and caveats: Clonal diversity may have been underestimated in mostly white British donors. Targeting of unmutated variant regions was reportedly seen in nearly half of spike-specific TCRs. Mapped onto spike, vaccine-associated CD4 TCRs spanned it and were dominant at 160-218 and 743-854.

Profiling relied on immunoSEQ multiplex PCR, and the TCRdb table lists in-frame clones only, not all of them. The profile covers 150,000 to 200,000 clones, with 90% to 95% appearing a single time and about 2.5% taken by the ten largest. This specimen consisted of peripheral blood, obtained on day 0 of AZD1222 vaccination. This TCR was recovered from an adult in good health. The rearrangement joins TRBV11-2 to TRBJ2-7; D is uncertain. The CDR3, as DNA: TGTGCCAGCAGCTTAGCAGACCGCTACGAGCAGTACTTC. This sequence encodes CASSLADRYEQYF.